The 9 T cell receptor beta chains below all came from one sample that was sequenced in a study of blood T cell repertoires in COVID-19. Using immunoSEQ multiplex PCR, the repertoire was profiled, and TCRdb retains in-frame clones only, with some absent. The sample contains around 70,000 clones, roughly nine tenths of which appear only once. The material sequenced was peripheral blood. These receptors originate from a human donor in a cohort sampled during active COVID-19.

The CDR3 DNA reads as TGTGCCAGCAGTCGTAAGAGTCCCGGGGAAGCCTCCTATAATTCACCCCTCCACTTT. It is translated as CASSRKSPGEASYNSPLHF. The chain carries TRBV27 and TRBJ1-6; D not resolved. V shed 5 bases and J shed 0 bases, with 20 bases lying between them. Germline V gene sequence: CDR1 MNHEY, CDR2 SMNVEV (reference sequence). The CDR3 has 19 amino acids.

As DNA, the CDR3 is TGTGCCAGCAGTTTATCTGGACAGGGGGAAAAACTGTTTTTT. Translation: CASSLSGQGEKLFF. The J gene is TRBJ1-4, the V gene TRBV27; 9 nucleotides match TRBD1. V shed 0 bases and J 8 bases; nucleotides not matched to a gene: 1. The CDR3 is 14 amino acids. Per germline, CDR1 MNHEY and CDR2 SMNVEV (reference sequence).

The chain links TRBV3-1 (or the pseudogene TRBV3-2) to TRBJ2-3, with 8 bases lining up with TRBD1. This CDR3 has 17 residues. V lost 2 bases, J lost 2 bases, and 9 bases stayed unmatched. Per germline, CDR1 LGHDT and CDR2 YNNKEL (reference sequence). The CDR3: CASSQPIGQGDTDTQYF. As DNA, the CDR3 is TGTGCCAGCAGCCAACCCATTGGACAGGGCGACACAGATACGCAGTATTTT.

This rearrangement joins TRBV6-4 to TRBJ2-1, with D tentatively TRBD2 (6 bases). The V gene lost 5 bases and the J gene lost 3 bases, with 17 bases spanning the gap. The CDR3 length is 16 residues. Germline V gives CDR1 MRHNA, CDR2 SNTAGT. CDR3 in DNA: TGTGCCAGCAGTAATGGGGCTAGCGCTTACTACAATGAGCAGTTCTTC. Residues: CASSNGASAYYNEQFF.

This chain joins TRBV4-3 and TRBJ1-6, with 7 bases lining up with TRBD1. CDR1 LGHNA and CDR2 YSLEER come from the germline V gene. V shed 4 bases, J shed 9 bases, and the junction held 12 bases outside the gene matches. CDR3 length: 16 residues. The CDR3 DNA is TGCGCCAGCAGCCGACATACGACAGGGACCTTTTCACCCCTCCACTTT. It yields the protein CASSRHTTGTFSPLHF.

The chain recombines TRBV6-2 or TRBV6-3 with TRBJ2-3; the D gene is possibly TRBD2 (7 bases). V lost 2 bases and J 7 bases, leaving 34 bases between the germline ends. This CDR3 has 21 residues. Looked up from germline, CDR1 is MNHEY and CDR2 is SVGEGT. CDR3 loop: CASSYLGGPLPGRLSPYTQYF. The CDR3 bases are TGTGCCAGCAGTTACCTCGGGGGGCCTCTCCCCGGCCGACTTTCCCCGTATACGCAGTATTTT.

The chain has TRBV19 and TRBJ2-4; D unresolved. V lost 1 base and J 4 bases, leaving 8 bases between the germline ends. CDR3 length equals 14 residues. Germline V gene data show CDR1 as LNHDA and CDR2 as SQIVND (reference sequence). In nucleotides, the CDR3 is TGTGCCAGTAGTATAGGAGGCAAAAAAAACATTCAGTACTTC. Translating it yields CASSIGGKKNIQYF. Full variable domain (rest looked up from reference TRBV19 and TRBJ2-4): DGGITQSPKYLFRKEGQNVTLSCEQNLNHDAMYWYRQDPGQGLRLIYYSQIVNDFQKGDIAEGYSVSREKKESFPLTVTSAQKNPTAFYLCASSIGGKKNIQYFGAGTRLSVL.

V and J are TRBV7-2 and TRBJ2-5, with TRBD2 as a possible D gene (7 bases). CDR3 length: 14 residues. Trimming shortened V by 7 bases and J by 5 bases, and 17 bases separated the two germline ends. CDR1 SGHTA and CDR2 FQGNSA come from the germline V gene. In DNA, the CDR3 is TGTGCCAGCACCGGGGGGCAGGTGGTGGAGACCCAGTACTTC. Protein product: CASTGGQVVETQYF.

The rearrangement joins TRBV10-3 to TRBJ2-1, with TRBD2 matching over 7 bases. CDR1 and CDR2 (germline): ENHRY, SYGVKD. The trim removed 5 bases at V and 5 bases at J, leaving 6 bases unmatched. This CDR3 has 14 residues. This chain's CDR3 is CAISSLADNNEQFF. DNA for the CDR3: TGTGCCATCAGTTCCCTAGCGGACAACAATGAGCAGTTCTTC.